The present entry profiles one T cell receptor beta chain with its context. These data belong to a study of early T cells in non-severe SARS-CoV-2 infection. The V gene's germline CDR1 is SEHNR and CDR2 FQNEAQ (reference sequence). After removal of 2 bases from V and 0 bases from J, the junction contained 4 bases not matched to a gene. The CDR3 runs 16 residues. TCRdb called the 5' RACE reads again in MiXCR, with one record for every CDR3 protein. The profile covers about 26,000 distinct CDR3 sequences, with approximately 5% appearing a single time and 3.5% to 4.5% taken by the ten largest. What was sequenced was whole blood. This rearrangement joins TRBV7-9 to TRBJ2-4, with 7 bases matching TRBD2. The sequence was collected from an adult who was a healthcare worker with PCR-confirmed SARS-CoV-2 infection or an uninfected control (not recorded which). CDR3 sequence reads: CASSLSLAVAKNIQYF. DNA for the CDR3: TGTGCCAGCAGCTTAAGTCTAGCGGTAGCCAAAAACATTCAGTACTTC.